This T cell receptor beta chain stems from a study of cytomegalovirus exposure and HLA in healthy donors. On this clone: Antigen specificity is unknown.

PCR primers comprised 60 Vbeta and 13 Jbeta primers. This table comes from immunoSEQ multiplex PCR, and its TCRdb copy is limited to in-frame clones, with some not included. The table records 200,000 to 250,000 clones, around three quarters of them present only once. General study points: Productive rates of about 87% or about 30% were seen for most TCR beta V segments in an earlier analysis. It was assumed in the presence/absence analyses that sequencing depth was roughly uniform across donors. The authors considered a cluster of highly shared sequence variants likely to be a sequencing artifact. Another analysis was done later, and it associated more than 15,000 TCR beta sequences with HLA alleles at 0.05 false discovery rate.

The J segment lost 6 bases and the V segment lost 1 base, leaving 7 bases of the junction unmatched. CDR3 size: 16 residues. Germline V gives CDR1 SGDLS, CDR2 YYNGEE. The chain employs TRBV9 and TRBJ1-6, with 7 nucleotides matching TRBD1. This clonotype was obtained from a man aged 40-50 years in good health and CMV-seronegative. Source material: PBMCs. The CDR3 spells CASSVTGVSSNSPLHF. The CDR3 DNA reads TGTGCCAGCAGCGTAACAGGGGTAAGCAGTAATTCACCCCTCCACTTT.